This T cell receptor (beta chain) was identified during a study of control samples from healthy donors and cancer patients. TCRdb's copy holds only in-frame clones and misses some; the assay was immunoSEQ multiplex PCR. The sample includes about 20,000 clones, roughly nine tenths of them seen just once. This clone showed up just once. This sequence originates from a man aged 55 to 70 with head and neck cancer. The sequenced sample consisted of PBMCs.

The CDR3 here is CASSLAGIEQFF. The CDR3 coding sequence is TGCGCCAGCAGCTTGGCTGGCATTGAGCAGTTCTTC. This rearrangement joins TRBV5-1 to TRBJ2-1; no definite D call. From germline, CDR1 is SGHRS and CDR2 YFSETQ. This CDR3 has 12 residues. Trimming pared 0 bases from V and 9 bases from J, leaving 7 bases between. Together with reference TRBV5-1 and TRBJ2-1, the CDR3 gives the full variable domain: KAGVTQTPRYLIKTRGQQVTLSCSPISGHRSVSWYQQTPGQGLQFLFEYFSETQRNKGNFPGRFSGRQFSNSRSEMNVSTLELGDSALYLCASSLAGIEQFFGPGTRLTVL.